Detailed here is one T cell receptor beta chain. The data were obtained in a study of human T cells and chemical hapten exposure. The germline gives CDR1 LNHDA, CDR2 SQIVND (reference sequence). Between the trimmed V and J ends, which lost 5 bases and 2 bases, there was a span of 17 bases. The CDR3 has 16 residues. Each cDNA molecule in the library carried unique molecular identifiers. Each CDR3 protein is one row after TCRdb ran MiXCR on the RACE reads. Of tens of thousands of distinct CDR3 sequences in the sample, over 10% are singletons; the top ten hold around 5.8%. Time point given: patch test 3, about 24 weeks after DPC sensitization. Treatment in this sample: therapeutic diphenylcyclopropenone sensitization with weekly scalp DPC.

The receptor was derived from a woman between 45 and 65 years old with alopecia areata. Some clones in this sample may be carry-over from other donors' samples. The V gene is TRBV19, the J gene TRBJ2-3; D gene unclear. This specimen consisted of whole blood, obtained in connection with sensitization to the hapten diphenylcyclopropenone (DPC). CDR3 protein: CASSSALELSTDTQYF. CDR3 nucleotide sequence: TGTGCCAGTAGTTCTGCTCTCGAGCTCTCCACAGATACGCAGTATTTT.